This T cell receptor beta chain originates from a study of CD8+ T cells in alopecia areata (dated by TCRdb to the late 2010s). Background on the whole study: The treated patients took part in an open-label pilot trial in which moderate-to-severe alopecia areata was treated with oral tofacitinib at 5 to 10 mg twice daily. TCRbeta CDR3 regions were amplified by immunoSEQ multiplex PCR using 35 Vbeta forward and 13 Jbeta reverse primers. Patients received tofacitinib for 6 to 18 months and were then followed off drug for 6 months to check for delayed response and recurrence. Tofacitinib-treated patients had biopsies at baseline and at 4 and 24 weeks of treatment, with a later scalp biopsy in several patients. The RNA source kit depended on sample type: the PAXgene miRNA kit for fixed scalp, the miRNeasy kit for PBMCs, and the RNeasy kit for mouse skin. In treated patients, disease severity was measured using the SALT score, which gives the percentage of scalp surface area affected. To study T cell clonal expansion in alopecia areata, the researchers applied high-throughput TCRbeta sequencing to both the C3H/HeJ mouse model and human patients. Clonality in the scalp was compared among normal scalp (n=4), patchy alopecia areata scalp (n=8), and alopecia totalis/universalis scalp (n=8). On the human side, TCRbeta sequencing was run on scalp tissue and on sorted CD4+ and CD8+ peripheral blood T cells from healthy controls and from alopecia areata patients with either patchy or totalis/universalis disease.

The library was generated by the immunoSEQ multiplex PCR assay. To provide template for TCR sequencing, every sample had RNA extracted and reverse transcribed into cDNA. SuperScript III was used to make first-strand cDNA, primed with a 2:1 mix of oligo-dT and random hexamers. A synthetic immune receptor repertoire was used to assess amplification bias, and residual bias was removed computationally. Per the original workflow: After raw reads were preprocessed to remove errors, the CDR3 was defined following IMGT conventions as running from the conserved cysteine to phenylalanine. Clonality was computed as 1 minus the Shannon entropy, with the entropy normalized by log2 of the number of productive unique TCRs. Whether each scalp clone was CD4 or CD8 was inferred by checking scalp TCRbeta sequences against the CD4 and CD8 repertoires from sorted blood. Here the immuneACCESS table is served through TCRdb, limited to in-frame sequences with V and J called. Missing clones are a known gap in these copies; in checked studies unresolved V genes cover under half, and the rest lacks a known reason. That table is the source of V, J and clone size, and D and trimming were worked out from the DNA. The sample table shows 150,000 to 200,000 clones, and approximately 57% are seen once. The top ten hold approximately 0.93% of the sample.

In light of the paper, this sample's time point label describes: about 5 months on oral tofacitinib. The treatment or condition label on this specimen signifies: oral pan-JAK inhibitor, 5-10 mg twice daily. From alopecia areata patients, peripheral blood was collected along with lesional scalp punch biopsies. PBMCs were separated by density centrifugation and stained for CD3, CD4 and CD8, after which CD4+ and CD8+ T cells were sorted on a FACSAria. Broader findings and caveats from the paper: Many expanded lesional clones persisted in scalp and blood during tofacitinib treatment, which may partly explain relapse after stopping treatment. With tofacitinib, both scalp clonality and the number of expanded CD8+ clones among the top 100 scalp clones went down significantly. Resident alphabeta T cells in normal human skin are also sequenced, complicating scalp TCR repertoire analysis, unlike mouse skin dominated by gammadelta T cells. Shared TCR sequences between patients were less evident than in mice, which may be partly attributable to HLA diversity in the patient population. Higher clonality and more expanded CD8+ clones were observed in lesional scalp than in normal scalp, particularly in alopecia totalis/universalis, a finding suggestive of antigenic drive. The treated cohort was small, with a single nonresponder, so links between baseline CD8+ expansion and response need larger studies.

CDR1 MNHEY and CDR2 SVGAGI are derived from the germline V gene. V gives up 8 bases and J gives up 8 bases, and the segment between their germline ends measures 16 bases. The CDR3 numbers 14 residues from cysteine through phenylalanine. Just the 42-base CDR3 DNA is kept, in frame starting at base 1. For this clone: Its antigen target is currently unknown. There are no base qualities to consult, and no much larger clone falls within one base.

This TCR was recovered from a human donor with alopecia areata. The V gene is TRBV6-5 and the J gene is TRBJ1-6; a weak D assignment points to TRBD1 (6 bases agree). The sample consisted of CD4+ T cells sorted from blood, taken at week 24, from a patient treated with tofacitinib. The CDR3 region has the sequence CASVPSGGYSPLHF. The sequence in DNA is TGTGCCAGCGTACCGTCGGGGGGCTATTCACCCCTCCACTTT.